A selection of T cell receptor beta chains follows, all from one sample in a study of blood T cell repertoires in COVID-19. Repertoires were generated with immunoSEQ multiplex PCR, while TCRdb's copy carries only in-frame clones and drops some. The sample lists about 140,000 clones, approximately 84% occurring once. Sample: peripheral blood. The source of these receptors is a woman aged 55-75 years with acute or convalescent COVID-19. Both conserved end residues are trimmed from each CDR3.

CDR3aa,j_gene,v_gene
ASSLRDRVYNEQF,TRBJ2-1,TRBV19
ASSNNRPMNTEAF,TRBJ1-1,TRBV11-2
ASTAGTGDSPLH,TRBJ1-6,TRBV6-5
ASSPGTGDKTEAF,TRBJ1-1,TRBV18
ASGREASYEQY,TRBJ2-7,TRBV28
ASSQIKTSGVPYEQY,TRBJ2-7,TRBV3-1/TRBV3-2
ASSSAGGADTQY,TRBJ2-3,TRBV7-3
ASSLAGSLNTGELF,TRBJ2-2,TRBV19
ASRDLSGKEETQY,TRBJ2-5,TRBV5-1
ASSFSLALTDTQY,TRBJ2-3,TRBV5-1
SARRTSGPSGTGELF,TRBJ2-2,TRBV29-1
ASGGSHNSPLH,TRBJ1-6,TRBV27
ASSLAGGSVTGELF,TRBJ2-2,TRBV5-5
ATSRTGGRYEQY,TRBJ2-7,TRBV15
ASSFGQSSYNEQF,TRBJ2-1,TRBV7-3